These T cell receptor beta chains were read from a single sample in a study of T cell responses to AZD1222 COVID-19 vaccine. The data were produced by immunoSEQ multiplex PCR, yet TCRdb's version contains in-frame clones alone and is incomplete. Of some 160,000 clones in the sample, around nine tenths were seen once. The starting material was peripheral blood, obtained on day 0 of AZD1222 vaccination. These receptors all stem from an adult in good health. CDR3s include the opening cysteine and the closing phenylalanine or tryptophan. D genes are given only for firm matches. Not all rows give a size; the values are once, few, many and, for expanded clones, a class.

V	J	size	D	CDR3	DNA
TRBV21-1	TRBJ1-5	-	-	CASSFRGYYKVHSNQPQHF	TGTGCCAGCAGCTTTCGGGGATATTATAAGGTTCATAGCAATCAGCCCCAGCATTTT
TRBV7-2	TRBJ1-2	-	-	CASSQGRLGSGYTF	TGTGCCAGCAGCCAGGGACGGCTTGGGAGTGGCTACACCTTC
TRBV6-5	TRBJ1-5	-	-	CASSYRPSFNQPQHF	TGTGCCAGCAGTTACAGGCCATCCTTCAATCAGCCCCAGCATTTT
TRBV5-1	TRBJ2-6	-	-	CASSLTAISGANVLTF	TGCGCCAGCAGCTTAACAGCGATCTCTGGGGCCAACGTCCTGACTTTC
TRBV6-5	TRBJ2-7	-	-	CASSYGDSGAYEQYF	TGTGCCAGCAGTTACGGGGATTCGGGAGCCTACGAGCAGTACTTC
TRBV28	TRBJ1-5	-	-	CASYGGDLQPQHF	TGTGCCAGCTATGGGGGGGATTTGCAGCCCCAGCATTTT
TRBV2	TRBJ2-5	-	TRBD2	CASSASGRYQETQYF	TGTGCCAGCAGCGCTAGCGGGAGGTACCAAGAGACCCAGTACTTC
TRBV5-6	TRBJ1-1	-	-	CASSWLKGHGRDTEAFF	TGTGCCAGCAGCTGGCTAAAGGGTCACGGTAGAGACACTGAAGCTTTCTTT
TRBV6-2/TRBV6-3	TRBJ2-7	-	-	CASSYGGNEQYF	TGTGCCAGCAGTTATGGAGGGAACGAGCAGTACTTC
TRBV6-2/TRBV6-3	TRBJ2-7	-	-	CASSYGQGPDEQYF	TGTGCCAGCAGTTACGGGCAGGGACCGGACGAGCAGTACTTC
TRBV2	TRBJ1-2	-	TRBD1	CASNKRTGIVDYGYTF	TGTGCCAGCAATAAAAGGACAGGAATAGTTGACTATGGCTACACCTTC
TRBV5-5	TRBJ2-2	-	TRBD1	CASSRTGVNTGELFF	TGTGCCAGCAGCCGGACAGGGGTCAACACCGGGGAGCTGTTTTTT
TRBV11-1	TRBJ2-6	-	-	CASSSRWEANVLTF	TGTGCCAGCAGCTCCAGGTGGGAGGCCAACGTCCTGACTTTC
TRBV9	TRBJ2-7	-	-	CASSVGFSYEQYF	TGTGCCAGCAGCGTAGGGTTCTCCTACGAGCAGTACTTC
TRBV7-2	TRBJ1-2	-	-	CASSLGWSPGGYGYTF	TGTGCCAGCAGCTTGGGGTGGAGTCCGGGCGGCTATGGCTACACCTTC
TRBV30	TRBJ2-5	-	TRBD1	CAWSVMGQGRQTQYF	TGTGCCTGGAGTGTAATGGGACAGGGGAGGCAGACCCAGTACTTC
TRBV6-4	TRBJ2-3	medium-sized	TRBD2	CASSGDSGSTDTQYF	TGTGCCAGCAGTGGAGATAGCGGGAGCACAGATACGCAGTATTTT
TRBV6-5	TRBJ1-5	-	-	CASTPLNSNQPQHF	TGTGCCAGCACCCCGTTAAATAGCAATCAGCCCCAGCATTTT
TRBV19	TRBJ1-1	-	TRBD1	CASSPWGQGMGTEAFF	TGTGCCAGTAGTCCCTGGGGACAGGGGATGGGCACTGAAGCTTTCTTT
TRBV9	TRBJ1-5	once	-	CASTSDDSNQPQHF	TGTGCCAGCACGTCGGACGATAGCAATCAGCCCCAGCATTTT
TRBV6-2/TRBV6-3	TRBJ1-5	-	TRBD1	CASSHSGQGRQPQHF	TGTGCCAGCAGCCATTCCGGACAGGGGAGACAGCCCCAGCATTTT
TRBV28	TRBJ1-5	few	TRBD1	CASSSGTGGNQPQHF	TGTGCCAGCAGTTCCGGGACAGGGGGCAATCAGCCCCAGCATTTT
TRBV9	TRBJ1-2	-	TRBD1	CASSIRPRTGGNGYTF	TGTGCCAGCAGCATCCGCCCGAGGACAGGGGGCAATGGCTACACCTTC
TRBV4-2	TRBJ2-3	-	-	CASSQSPLGLTDTQYF	TGTGCCAGCAGCCAGAGTCCACTGGGCCTCACAGATACGCAGTATTTT
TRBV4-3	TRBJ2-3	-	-	CASSQDRGDTQYF	TGCGCCAGCAGCCAAGATCGGGGGGATACGCAGTATTTT
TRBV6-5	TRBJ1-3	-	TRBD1	CASSYSAGGIGNTIYF	TGTGCCAGCAGTTACTCGGCAGGGGGTATTGGAAACACCATATATTTT
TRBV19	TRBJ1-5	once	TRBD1	CASTWTGGHQPQHF	TGTGCCAGTACCTGGACAGGGGGGCATCAGCCCCAGCATTTT
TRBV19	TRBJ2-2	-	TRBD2	CASRPPGLAGVVGELFF	TGTGCCAGTAGACCTCCGGGACTAGCGGGAGTGGTCGGGGAGCTGTTTTTT
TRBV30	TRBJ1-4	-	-	CAWSQWNEKLFF	TGTGCCTGGAGTCAATGGAATGAAAAACTGTTTTTT
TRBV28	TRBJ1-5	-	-	CASLRLGSNQPQHF	TGTGCCAGCCTCCGATTGGGTAGCAATCAGCCCCAGCATTTT
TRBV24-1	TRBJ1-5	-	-	CATSDLRDGSNQPQHF	TGTGCCACCAGTGATCTGCGGGACGGCAGCAATCAGCCCCAGCATTTT
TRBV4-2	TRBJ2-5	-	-	CASSQEMGQETQYF	TGTGCCAGCAGCCAAGAAATGGGGCAAGAGACCCAGTACTTC
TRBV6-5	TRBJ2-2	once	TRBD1	CASTEGQVSTGELFF	TGTGCCAGCACCGAGGGACAGGTTAGCACCGGGGAGCTGTTTTTT
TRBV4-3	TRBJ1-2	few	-	CASSQDGENYGYTF	TGCGCCAGCAGCCAAGATGGGGAAAACTATGGCTACACCTTC
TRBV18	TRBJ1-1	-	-	CASSPGAGMNTEAFF	TGTGCCAGCTCACCAGGGGCAGGAATGAACACTGAAGCTTTCTTT
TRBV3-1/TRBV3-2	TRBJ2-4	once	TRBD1	CASSQQTGGVAKNIQYF	TGTGCCAGCAGCCAGCAGACAGGGGGGGTGGCCAAAAACATTCAGTACTTC
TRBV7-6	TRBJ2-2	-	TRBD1	CASIKQGFGTGELFF	TGTGCCAGCATCAAACAGGGGTTTGGTACCGGGGAGCTGTTTTTT
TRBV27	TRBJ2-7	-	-	CASSRGGAPYEQYF	TGTGCCAGCAGCAGGGGGGGGGCCCCCTACGAGCAGTACTTC
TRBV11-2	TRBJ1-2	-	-	CASSSGTGNYGYTF	TGTGCCAGCAGCTCAGGGACGGGTAACTATGGCTACACCTTC
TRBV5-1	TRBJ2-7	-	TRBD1	CASSLAGQGYEQYF	TGCGCCAGCAGCTTGGCGGGACAGGGTTACGAGCAGTACTTC
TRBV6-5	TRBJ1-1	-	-	CASTNTVGMNTEAFF	TGTGCCAGCACGAATACTGTCGGTATGAACACTGAAGCTTTCTTT
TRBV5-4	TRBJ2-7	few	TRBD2	CASSLAGREDYEQYF	TGTGCCAGCAGCTTGGCAGGTCGGGAGGACTACGAGCAGTACTTC
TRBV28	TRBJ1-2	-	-	CASLALGGYGYTF	TGTGCCAGCCTAGCCTTGGGGGGCTATGGCTACACCTTC
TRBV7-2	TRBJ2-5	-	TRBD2	CASSSGGGETQYF	TGTGCCAGCAGCTCGGGGGGAGGAGAGACCCAGTACTTC
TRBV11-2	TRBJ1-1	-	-	CASSFRGGDGTEAFF	TGTGCCAGCAGCTTCCGCGGGGGCGATGGTACTGAAGCTTTCTTT
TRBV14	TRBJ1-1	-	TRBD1	CASSGRGLNTEAFF	TGTGCCAGCAGCGGCAGGGGGCTGAACACTGAAGCTTTCTTT
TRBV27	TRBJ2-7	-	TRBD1	CASSFQQGSVGYEQYF	TGTGCCAGCAGTTTCCAACAGGGGTCGGTGGGCTACGAGCAGTACTTC